The clone carrying this T cell receptor (beta chain) was observed a handful of times. Its specificity is unknown. The entry originates in a study of T-cell memory formation after mild COVID-19. Study-level information: Among the donors, TCR clusters were largely specific to each donor.

Overall study results and limits: Contracting CD4+ clones sat mainly in CM and EM; CD8+ in EMRA. Pre-infection memory harbored some responding clones, suggesting cross-reactive memory joined.

Germline V CDR1 and CDR2: SGHAT, FQNNGV. This CDR3 is built from 17 residues. Deletions cut 5 bases from V and 1 base from J, with 20 bases between. TCR alpha and TCR beta cDNA libraries carrying sample barcodes and UMIs were produced by 5'RACE using constant-segment primers. TCRdb fed the 5' RACE reads into MiXCR, producing one record per CDR3 protein. The sample contains around 250,000 distinct CDR3 sequences, around a tenth of which appear only once. This chain connects TRBV11-2 to TRBJ1-2; tentative D call: TRBD1 (6 bases). The specimen sequenced was PBMCs or a T cell subset sorted from them (not recorded which). This TCR derives from a man aged 18 to 30 who had mild COVID-19 (a few samples of this study predate the infection). Cell type and time point are not known. In nucleotides, the CDR3 is TGTGCCAGCAGCCCCAAGACAGGCAAGGCTATTAACTATGGCTACACCTTC. It translates to CASSPKTGKAINYGYTF.